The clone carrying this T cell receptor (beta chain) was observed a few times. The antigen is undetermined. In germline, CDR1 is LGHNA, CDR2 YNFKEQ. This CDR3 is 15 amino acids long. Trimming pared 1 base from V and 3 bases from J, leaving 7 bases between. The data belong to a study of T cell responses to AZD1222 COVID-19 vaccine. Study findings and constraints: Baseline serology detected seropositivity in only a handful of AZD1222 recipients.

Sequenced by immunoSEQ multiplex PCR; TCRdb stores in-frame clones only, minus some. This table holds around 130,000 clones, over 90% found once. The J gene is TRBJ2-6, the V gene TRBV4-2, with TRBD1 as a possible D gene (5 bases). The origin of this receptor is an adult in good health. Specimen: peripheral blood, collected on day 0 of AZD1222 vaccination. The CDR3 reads CASSQAQDGANVLTF. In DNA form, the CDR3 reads TGTGCCAGCAGCCAAGCACAGGATGGGGCCAACGTCCTGACTTTC.